One sample yielded the 26 T cell receptor beta chains listed below, sequenced in a study of identifying expanded T cells in peripheral blood. Method: immunoSEQ multiplex PCR; TCRdb's copy keeps in-frame clones and lacks some. The table has some 81,000 clones, approximately 85% seen once. Sample: blood. All receptors derive from a person between 18 and 75 years old in good health.

The table lists this clone with a count of one. The rearrangement links TRBV19 to TRBJ2-2; D is uncertain. Germline V gives CDR1 LNHDA, CDR2 SQIVND (reference sequence). The CDR3 sequence is 16 residues long. The V and J ends lost 0 bases and 1 base respectively, with 9 bases between them. Here the CDR3 reads CASSIDSGWNTGELFF. The CDR3 nucleotides read TGTGCCAGTAGTATAGATTCCGGATGGAACACCGGGGAGCTGTTTTTT.

The rearrangement links TRBV27 to TRBJ2-7; D call uncertain. Trimming cost V 2 bases and J 2 bases, with 10 bases left between them. Germline V CDR1 and CDR2: MNHEY, SMNVEV (reference sequence). The CDR3 runs 14 residues. The CDR3 DNA is TGTGCCAGCAGTTTAGGTTCTATCCCCTACGAGCAGTACTTC. Protein: CASSLGSIPYEQYF.

This clone is a singleton in its sample. J is TRBJ2-7 and V is TRBV28; perhaps TRBD1 as D (6 bases). This CDR3 contains 15 residues. Trimming took 5 bases from V and 0 from J, leaving 14 bases between them. CDR1 and CDR2 (germline): MDHEN, SYDVKM. The CDR3 loop is CASSPHDRFSYEQYF. CDR3 bases: TGTGCCAGCAGTCCCCACGACAGGTTCTCCTACGAGCAGTACTTC.

The chain employs TRBV4-2 and TRBJ2-1, with D perhaps matching TRBD2 (6 bases). V was pared by 4 bases and J by 0 bases, with 13 bases between. The CDR3 consists of 16 residues. Germline V lookup: CDR1 LGHNA, CDR2 YNFKEQ. The CDR3 here is CASSPFTGVSYNEQFF. The CDR3 coding sequence is TGTGCCAGCAGCCCATTTACGGGAGTCTCCTACAATGAGCAGTTCTTC.

The V gene is TRBV6-1, the J gene TRBJ1-2; 7 bases are shared with TRBD1. From germline, CDR1 is MNHNS and CDR2 SASEGT. CDR3 length: 14 residues. Trimming cost V 5 bases and J 5 bases; bases outside gene matches: 8. The CDR3 bases are TGTGCCAGCAGTTTCACGGACAGGACATATGGCTACACCTTC. Translation gives CASSFTDRTYGYTF.

The CDR3 bases are TGTGCCAGCAGCCCCGTTGGGGGAGATACGCAGTATTTT. Translating gives CASSPVGGDTQYF. The chain combines TRBV7-2 with TRBJ2-3, with D perhaps assigned TRBD1 or TRBD2 (5 bases each). Germline CDR1 and CDR2: SGHTA and FQGNSA. The CDR3 has 13 residues. V was trimmed by 5 bases and J by 5 bases, leaving 11 bases between them.

V and J are TRBV4-2 and TRBJ1-1; D call uncertain. The CDR3 has 14 residues. Germline V CDR1 and CDR2: LGHNA, YNFKEQ. The V and J ends lost 1 base and 2 bases respectively, with 8 bases between them. The DNA of the CDR3 is TGTGCCAGCAGCCAAGTATCCGTCAACACTGAAGCTTTCTTT. As protein: CASSQVSVNTEAFF.

The chain uses TRBV13 and TRBJ1-4, with no clear D. The CDR3 spans 15 residues. With 7 bases removed from V and 8 bases from J, the gap between germline ends came to 20 bases. The germline V gene has CDR1 PRHDT and CDR2 FYEKMQ (reference sequence). Written as DNA, the CDR3 is TGTGCCAGCACCTCATCGGAGGGATTACGAGAAAAACTGTTTTTT. This gives the protein CASTSSEGLREKLFF.

V and J are TRBV15 and TRBJ2-3; no clear D. Germline V gene data show CDR1 as LNHNV and CDR2 as YYDKDF (reference sequence). V was clipped by 5 bases and J by 3 bases, with 9 bases between them. This CDR3 region has 13 residues. The CDR3 DNA sequence: TGTGCCACCAGCGCATTAGATACAGATACGCAGTATTTT. Amino acid sequence: CATSALDTDTQYF.

The chain links TRBV29-1 to TRBJ2-1, with 11 nucleotides matching TRBD2. The V gene end was trimmed by 7 bases and the J gene end by 2 bases; junction bases not matched to a gene: 16. The CDR3 sequence is 18 residues long. Germline loops: CDR1 SQVTM, CDR2 ANQGSEA. The CDR3: CSAGGTSGPPAPYNEQFF. The DNA of the CDR3 is TGCAGCGCTGGGGGGACTAGCGGTCCCCCAGCCCCCTACAATGAGCAGTTCTTC.

The sample holds one count of this clone. The chain links TRBV10-3 to TRBJ2-7, with a weak D call TRBD1 (6 bases). Trimming left V 3 bases short and J 2 bases short, with 17 bases between. Germline V gene sequence: CDR1 ENHRY, CDR2 SYGVKD. The CDR3 contains 16 residues. The CDR3 loop reads CAISDLVQGGTYEQYF. The DNA for the CDR3 is TGTGCCATCAGTGACTTGGTACAGGGTGGGACCTACGAGCAGTACTTC.

About this clone itself: Since the CDR3 does not end with the conserved phenylalanine or tryptophan, this likely comes from a read error. It is unclear where the CDR3 begins or ends on the DNA, so no DNA is shown, and the CDR3 is as TCRdb lists it. The V gene is TRBV19, the J gene TRBJ1-6; the D call of TRBD1 is as the table states it, not checked on the DNA. The CDR3 numbers 11 amino acids, ends counted. Germline CDR1 and CDR2: LNHDA and SQIVND (reference sequence). The CDR3 spells CAENRDRYFLL.

The genes are TRBV6-1 and TRBJ2-7, with 8 bases identical to TRBD1. This CDR3 comprises 16 residues. The J segment lost 2 bases and the V segment lost 1 base, leaving 7 bases of the junction unmatched. Germline loops: CDR1 MNHNS, CDR2 SASEGT. The CDR3 DNA is TGTGCCAGCAGTGAAGACTGGGGACAGGCCGCCTACGAGCAGTACTTC. The encoded protein is CASSEDWGQAAYEQYF.

This chain connects TRBV14 to TRBJ1-1; D remains ambiguous. Germline CDR1 is SGHDN and CDR2 is FVKESK. The CDR3 has 13 residues. V dropped 2 bases and J dropped 6 bases, with 10 bases sitting between them. Written as DNA, the CDR3 is TGTGCCAGCAGCCAAACGCGGGGTGCTGAAGCTTTCTTT. Its translation is CASSQTRGAEAFF.

The chain combines TRBV27 with TRBJ1-1; tentatively, D is TRBD1 (5 bases). V was clipped by 6 bases and J by 1 base, with 24 bases between them. The CDR3 is made up of 18 amino acids. Germline assignment: CDR1 MNHEY and CDR2 SMNVEV (reference sequence). The CDR3 bases are TGTGCCAGCAGCCTTAAGACTTTGGGCCGCACAGGGAACACTGAAGCTTTCTTT. Amino acid sequence: CASSLKTLGRTGNTEAFF.

The chain couples TRBV5-6 to TRBJ2-7; D is uncertain. The CDR3 loop spans 13 amino acids. V was shortened by 2 bases and J by 2 bases, with 8 bases between the two germline ends. Germline lookup yields CDR1 SGHDT and CDR2 YYEEEE. The CDR3 loop reads CASSLQRPYEQYF. DNA for the CDR3: TGTGCCAGCAGCTTACAGAGACCCTACGAGCAGTACTTC. The whole variable domain, filled in from reference TRBV5-6 and TRBJ2-7, reads DAGVTQSPTHLIKTRGQQVTLRCSPKSGHDTVSWYQQALGQGPQFIFQYYEEEERQRGNFPDRFSGHQFPNYSSELNVNALLLGDSALYLCASSLQRPYEQYFGPGTRLTVT.

The V call is TRBV28, the J call TRBJ1-4; D remains unclear. The germline V gene has CDR1 MDHEN and CDR2 SYDVKM. The CDR3 has 14 amino acids. The V gene lost 2 bases and the J gene lost 7 bases, with 11 bases spanning the gap. The CDR3 bases are TGTGCCAGCAGTTTAGGTGGAACAGCTGAAAAACTGTTTTTT. Translating it yields CASSLGGTAEKLFF.

The J gene is TRBJ2-7, the V gene TRBV2; D perhaps matches TRBD2 (7 bases). The germline gives CDR1 SNHLY, CDR2 FYNNEI. The CDR3 length is 14 residues. Trimming removed 4 bases at V and 3 bases at J, with 13 bases between. DNA of the CDR3: TGTGCCAGCAGTGGAAGGGGGGGATTCTACGAGCAGTACTTC. Encoded protein: CASSGRGGFYEQYF.

In its sample, this clone was seen once. This chain links TRBV7-8 with TRBJ1-1, with a tentative D call TRBD1 (5 bases). Per the germline V gene, CDR1 is SGHVS and CDR2 is FQNEAQ. V gave up 1 base and J gave up 3 bases, with 6 bases separating them. The CDR3 length is 13 residues. CDR3 region: CASSLGGDTEAFF. In nucleotides, the CDR3 is TGTGCCAGCAGCTTAGGAGGGGACACTGAAGCTTTCTTT.

This chain connects TRBV7-2 to TRBJ2-7; 11 nucleotides line up with TRBD2. Germline assignment: CDR1 SGHTA and CDR2 FQGNSA. CDR3 length: 17 amino acids. V lost 1 base and J lost 0; bases outside the gene matches: 5. This CDR3 reads CASSLVTSGTSSYEQYF. The CDR3 nucleotides read TGTGCCAGCAGCTTAGTGACTAGCGGGACGAGCTCCTACGAGCAGTACTTC.

The rearrangement uses TRBV28 and TRBJ2-1; D may match TRBD1 or TRBD2 (5 bases each). Looked up from germline, CDR1 is MDHEN and CDR2 is SYDVKM. This CDR3 is built from 20 residues. V was pared by 5 bases and J by 5 bases, with 31 bases between. The CDR3 nucleotides are TGTGCCAGCAGTACCCCCGCCGGGACGACTACTCTCGGGGCGAACAATGAGCAGTTCTTC. It is translated as CASSTPAGTTTLGANNEQFF.

This sequence joins TRBV18 and TRBJ1-1; maybe TRBD1 (6 bases). The CDR3 loop spans 18 amino acids. CDR1 KGHSH and CDR2 LQKENI come from the germline V gene. V was trimmed by 3 bases and J by 1 base, leaving 21 bases between them. CDR3 region: CASSPPWGRRGPNTEAFF. Here the CDR3 DNA reads TGTGCCAGCTCACCGCCCTGGGGGCGCCGCGGCCCGAACACTGAAGCTTTCTTT. Using reference TRBV18 and TRBJ1-1 for the parts outside the CDR3, the full variable domain is NAGVMQNPRHLVRRRGQEARLRCSPMKGHSHVYWYRQLPEEGLKFMVYLQKENIIDESGMPKERFSAEFPKEGPSILRIQQVVRGDSAAYFCASSPPWGRRGPNTEAFFGQGTRLTVV.

The chain uses TRBV7-2 and TRBJ1-4, with D maybe TRBD1 (5 bases). Trimming left V 5 bases short and J 6 bases short, with 22 bases between. Germline CDR1 and CDR2: SGHTA and FQGNSA. This CDR3 spans 17 amino acids. CDR3 DNA: TGTGCCAGCAGCCGGGACCCGATGGGAAGCGGGGATGAAAAACTGTTTTTT. Encoded protein: CASSRDPMGSGDEKLFF.

This rearrangement joins TRBV7-9 to TRBJ2-7, with TRBD2 matching over 7 bases. CDR3 length: 16 amino acids. Looked up from germline, CDR1 is SEHNR and CDR2 is FQNEAQ (reference sequence). Trimming cost V 5 bases and J 1 base; bases outside gene matches: 11. CDR3 DNA sequence: TGTGCCAGCAGCCCCCTTGTTCTAGCGGCATCCTACGAGCAGTACTTC. Its translation is CASSPLVLAASYEQYF.

V gene TRBV28 combines with J gene TRBJ2-7; D gene unclear. V gave up 2 bases and J gave up 2 bases, with 7 bases separating them. In germline, CDR1 is MDHEN, CDR2 SYDVKM. This CDR3 is 13 amino acids long. CDR3 loop: CASSLRVPYEQYF. Written as DNA, the CDR3 is TGTGCCAGCAGTTTAAGGGTTCCCTACGAGCAGTACTTC.

The CDR3 reads CATSRASSGTSLFF. The CDR3 coding sequence is TGTGCCACCAGCAGGGCATCCTCCGGGACTAGCCTGTTCTTC. V gene TRBV15 combines with J gene TRBJ2-1, with 9 positions matching TRBD2. The V gene's germline CDR1 is LNHNV and CDR2 YYDKDF (reference sequence). V shed 3 bases, J shed 15 bases, and the junction held 12 bases outside the gene matches. The CDR3 contains 14 residues.